This T cell receptor beta chain stems from a study of spatial heterogeneity in lung cancer. About the research overall: On average, each unique TCR and UMI combination appeared more than ten times in raw reads. Study observations and caveats: Counts of expanded alpha and beta TCRs within tumors tracked the tumor nonsynonymous mutation count. Tumor T cells had an estimated coverage that came to 7% to 8% for alpha chains and around 12% for beta chains.

By share, this clonotype counts as medium-sized. What it binds is not known. This beta chain came through as a stray read in a library set up for alpha chains, and its size says little. The time point here: sample taken at primary tumor resection. Donors were fewer than 90 untreated early-stage non-small cell lung cancer patients. Single TCR cDNA molecules each had their own unique molecular identifier. MiXCR was run by TCRdb on the 5' RACE reads, yielding one entry per CDR3 protein. Of fewer than 10,000 distinct CDR3 sequences listed, roughly 7% were seen once; the top ten hold roughly a sixth. Specimen: lung tumor tissue, collected at surgery. This sequence was found in a female donor with early-stage non-small cell lung cancer.

CDR3 loop: CASSLRDSPNTGELFF. The DNA for the CDR3 is TGTGCCAGCAGCTTGCGGGACAGCCCCAACACCGGGGAGCTGTTTTTT. The chain has TRBV5-6 and TRBJ2-2; TRBD1 matches at 7 bases. The CDR3 is made up of 16 amino acids. Per the germline V gene, CDR1 is SGHDT and CDR2 is YYEEEE. With 1 base clipped from V and 2 bases from J, the junction kept 5 bases outside the gene matches.